These 18 T cell receptor beta chains came from one sample sequenced in a study of T cells in Graves' hyperthyroidism and ophthalmopathy. Researchers amplified the TCR beta CDR3 regions from RNA transcripts. The TCR CDR3 first-round RT-PCR relied on the HTBI primer set. TCRdb redid the calling of the multiplex PCR reads with MiXCR, one entry per CDR3 protein. Here the sample spans roughly 700,000 distinct CDR3 sequences, about 18% being singletons. The sample comprised blood. All receptors derive from a man aged 50 or older with Graves' hyperthyroidism.

This clonotype was detected only once. This may come from a read error, since a much larger clone is one base off. The chain combines TRBV7-2 with TRBJ1-5; D gene unclear. Germline V lookup: CDR1 SGHTA, CDR2 FQGNSA. CDR3 size: 12 residues. Trimming shortened V by 4 bases and J by 4 bases, and 5 bases separated the two germline ends. CDR3 nucleotides: TGTGCCAGCAGCTCCTTTAATCAGCCCCAGCATTTT. Translated, it gives CASSSFNQPQHF.

This chain links TRBV28 with TRBJ2-4; D unclear. This CDR3 contains 12 residues. Trimming cost V 7 bases and J 6 bases, with 10 bases left between them. CDR1 MDHEN and CDR2 SYDVKM come from the germline V gene. The chain's CDR3 is CASTDQGNIQYF. The CDR3 DNA reads TGTGCCAGCACCGACCAAGGAAACATTCAGTACTTC.

The chain couples TRBV29-1 to TRBJ1-2, with unresolved D. Germline values: CDR1 SQVTM, CDR2 ANQGSEA. Trimming removed 6 bases at V and 1 base at J, with 12 bases between. CDR3 length equals 13 residues. This CDR3 is CSVAAGINYGYTF. The CDR3 DNA reads as TGCAGCGTGGCGGCAGGAATTAACTATGGCTACACCTTC. Full variable domain (outside the CDR3, taken from reference TRBV29-1 and TRBJ1-2): SAVISQKPSRDICQRGTSLTIQCQVDSQVTMMFWYRQQPGQSLTLIATANQGSEATYESGFVIDKFPISRPNLTFSTLTVSNMSPEDSSIYLCSVAAGINYGYTFGSGTRLTVV.

This clonotype was counted a few times. V usage is TRBV6-1 and J usage is TRBJ1-4; TRBD1 is a possible D gene (5 bases). The germline gives CDR1 MNHNS, CDR2 SASEGT. The CDR3 is 11 residues long. Trimming took 11 bases from V and 8 from J, leaving 12 bases between them. The chain's CDR3 is CAAAGSEKLFF. The CDR3 DNA follows: TGTGCCGCCGCAGGGAGCGAAAAACTGTTTTTT.

The chain employs TRBV11-2 and TRBJ2-1, with D unresolved. The CDR3 is 14 amino acids. Per germline, CDR1 SGHAT and CDR2 FQNNGV. V lost 5 bases to trimming and J lost 3 bases, with 11 bases between them. CDR3 DNA: TGTGCCAGCAGCCTCGAGACGAACTACAATGAGCAGTTCTTC. Translation: CASSLETNYNEQFF. The full variable domain, its missing parts supplied by reference TRBV11-2 and TRBJ2-1, is EAGVAQSPRYKIIEKRQSVAFWCNPISGHATLYWYQQILGQGPKLLIQFQNNGVVDDSQLPKDRFSAERLKGVDSTLKIQPAKLEDSAVYLCASSLETNYNEQFFGPGTRLTVL.

This rearrangement joins TRBV7-9 to TRBJ1-1; D gene uncertain. The CDR3 runs 14 residues. V gave up 5 bases and J gave up 0 bases, with 10 bases separating them. Germline CDR1 is SEHNR and CDR2 is FQNEAQ (reference sequence). The CDR3 here is CASSRDTVNTEAFF. The CDR3 bases are TGTGCCAGCAGCAGAGACACGGTGAACACTGAAGCTTTCTTT.

This clonotype was found many times. The J gene is TRBJ2-5, the V gene TRBV9; 9 nucleotides agree with TRBD2. The germline CDR1 and CDR2 sequences are SGDLS and YYNGEE. The CDR3 spans 16 residues. V dropped 5 bases and J dropped 1; count of bases not matched to a gene: 9. The CDR3 DNA is TGTGCCAGCAGTCCTATTCCTAGCGGGGTCCAAGAGACCCAGTACTTC. This sequence encodes CASSPIPSGVQETQYF.

This clonotype was seen at least ten times. The J gene is TRBJ2-2, the V gene TRBV6-1; the match to TRBD2 covers 14 bases. V was pared by 6 bases and J by 1 base, with 7 bases of the junction left unmatched. The CDR3 consists of 18 residues. Germline values: CDR1 MNHNS, CDR2 SASEGT. The CDR3: CASSQGLAGGRNTGELFF. In nucleotides, the CDR3 is TGTGCCAGCAGCCAAGGACTAGCGGGAGGACGGAACACCGGGGAGCTGTTTTTT.

With regard to this clonotype: One end of the junction is discordant with germline, which a read error may explain. The chain combines TRBV28 with TRBJ1-3, with D tentatively TRBD1 (5 bases). CDR1 MDHEN and CDR2 SYDVKM come from the germline V gene. This CDR3 has 15 amino acids. This CDR3 is CASGRDGASGNTMYF. The DNA of the CDR3 is TGTGCCAGCGGCCGGGACGGAGCCTCTGGAAACACCATGTATTTT.

The chain links TRBV4-1 to TRBJ2-7, with 8 bases identical to TRBD1. Germline CDR1 reads MGHRA; CDR2 reads YSYEKL. This CDR3 has 15 amino acids. J lost 4 bases, V lost 0 bases, and 5 bases had no gene match. Here the CDR3 DNA reads TGCGCCAGCAGCCAAGATCGAGACAGGGGTTACGAGCAGTACTTC. It translates to CASSQDRDRGYEQYF.

A word on this clonotype: A clone one base away is much larger, so this may be a read error. The V gene is TRBV19, the J gene TRBJ1-4; D not certain. Trimming shortened V by 7 bases and J by 6 bases, and 15 bases separated the two germline ends. The CDR3 runs to 14 residues. Germline V CDR1 and CDR2: LNHDA, SQIVND (reference sequence). The CDR3 region has the DNA TGTGCCAGTAAGGGTGGAGACCCGGATGAAAAACTGTTTTTT. Translated: CASKGGDPDEKLFF. Combining the CDR3 with reference TRBV19 and TRBJ1-4 gives the whole variable domain DGGITQSPKYLFRKEGQNVTLSCEQNLNHDAMYWYRQDPGQGLRLIYYSQIVNDFQKGDIAEGYSVSREKKESFPLTVTSAQKNPTAFYLCASKGGDPDEKLFFGSGTQLSVL.

This clonotype was counted at least ten times. CDR3 sequence (DNA): TGTGCCAGCAGTTTAAACCTAGCGGGAGTCTACGAGCAGTACTTC. The encoded protein is CASSLNLAGVYEQYF. The chain links TRBV28 to TRBJ2-7; TRBD2 matches at 10 bases. This CDR3 is built from 15 residues. Per germline, CDR1 MDHEN and CDR2 SYDVKM. Trimming took 2 bases from V and 3 from J; bases not matched to a gene: 4.

V gene TRBV10-2 combines with J gene TRBJ1-2, with D possibly TRBD1 on 6 matching bases. CDR1 and CDR2 (germline): WSHSY, SAAADI. The CDR3 contains 16 residues. V lost 2 bases, J lost 2 bases, and 15 bases lay in between. CDR3 amino acids: CASSEPKQGANYGYTF. The CDR3 DNA reads as TGCGCCAGCAGTGAGCCAAAACAGGGAGCGAACTATGGCTACACCTTC.

The gene calls are TRBV25-1 and TRBJ2-7; 8 nucleotides agree with TRBD2. CDR1 is MGHDK, CDR2 SYGVNS, per germline. The length of the CDR3 is 18 residues. V was pared by 3 bases and J by 6 bases, with 19 bases of the junction left unmatched. CDR3 in DNA: TGTGCCAGCAGTGACTATATAATAGCGGGATCCCAAGGTGGCGAGCAGTACTTC. Encoded protein: CASSDYIIAGSQGGEQYF.

The rearrangement uses TRBV19 and TRBJ2-3; no definite D call. There are 15 residues in the CDR3. From germline, CDR1 is LNHDA and CDR2 SQIVND (reference sequence). The V gene lost 3 bases and the J gene lost 0 bases, with 10 bases spanning the gap. The CDR3 is CASSMTVISTDTQYF. CDR3 sequence (DNA): TGTGCCAGTAGTATGACGGTGATTAGCACAGATACGCAGTATTTT. The full variable domain, in which reference TRBV19 and TRBJ2-3 provide the parts outside the CDR3, is DGGITQSPKYLFRKEGQNVTLSCEQNLNHDAMYWYRQDPGQGLRLIYYSQIVNDFQKGDIAEGYSVSREKKESFPLTVTSAQKNPTAFYLCASSMTVISTDTQYFGPGTRLTVL.

This clonotype came up a few times. The V call is TRBV5-1, the J call TRBJ2-4, with no clear D. Germline V lookup: CDR1 SGHRS, CDR2 YFSETQ. This CDR3 has 15 amino acids. V dropped 0 bases and J dropped 5 bases, with 12 bases sitting between them. The CDR3 loop is CASSLELGSQNIQYF. The CDR3 DNA reads TGCGCCAGCAGCTTGGAACTGGGGTCCCAAAACATTCAGTACTTC. Full variable domain (outside the CDR3, taken from reference TRBV5-1 and TRBJ2-4): KAGVTQTPRYLIKTRGQQVTLSCSPISGHRSVSWYQQTPGQGLQFLFEYFSETQRNKGNFPGRFSGRQFSNSRSEMNVSTLELGDSALYLCASSLELGSQNIQYFGAGTRLSVL.

This clonotype was detected many times. The chain links TRBV20-1 to TRBJ2-1, with D perhaps TRBD2 (5 bases). CDR1 and CDR2 (germline): DFQATT, SNEGSKA (reference sequence). V was cut by 6 bases and J by 0 bases, with 12 bases left in between. This CDR3 is built from 14 residues. CDR3 DNA: TGCAGTGCCACAAGCGGCAGCTCCTACAATGAGCAGTTCTTC. This codes for CSATSGSSYNEQFF.

This clonotype was seen at least ten times. V usage is TRBV28 and J usage is TRBJ1-2; TRBD1 matches at 9 bases. The CDR3 sequence is 14 residues long. Germline CDR1 MDHEN, CDR2 SYDVKM. V was clipped by 2 bases and J by 9 bases; unmatched bases: 7. Written as DNA, the CDR3 is TGTGCCAGCAGTTTAGGAGGGACAGGGCGTCGCTACACCTTC. This codes for CASSLGGTGRRYTF.